A single sample is the source of the 16 T cell receptor beta chains below, sequenced in a study of cytomegalovirus exposure and HLA in healthy donors. Only in-frame clones appear in the TCRdb table, and some are missing; sequencing was by immunoSEQ multiplex PCR. Of some 130,000 clones listed, approximately 82% are singletons. The sample comprised PBMCs. The source is a man aged 25 to 45 in good health and CMV-seropositive.

In its sample, this clone was seen once. The V call is TRBV7-9, the J call TRBJ2-7; 10 bases map to TRBD2. CDR1 and CDR2 (germline): SEHNR, FQNEAQ (reference sequence). Germline trimming cut 4 bases from V and 9 bases from J; bases unmatched to any gene: 6. The CDR3 runs to 13 residues. The CDR3 nucleotides read TGTGCCAGCAGCTCAAGCGGGGGGGCGGGGCAGTACTTC. Residues: CASSSSGGAGQYF.

The V and J genes are TRBV19 and TRBJ1-6, with a tentative D call TRBD1 (5 bases). This CDR3 has 15 residues. Per the germline V gene, CDR1 is LNHDA and CDR2 is SQIVND (reference sequence). Trimming shortened V by 1 base and J by 10 bases, and 14 bases separated the two germline ends. The chain's CDR3 is CASSIARDFGSPLHF. The CDR3 DNA is TGTGCCAGTAGTATAGCTCGGGACTTTGGATCACCCCTCCACTTT.

The CDR3 sequence: CATSPHGGGGNEKLFF. The DNA for the CDR3 is TGTGCCACCAGCCCCCATGGAGGGGGCGGGAATGAAAAACTGTTTTTT. The rearrangement links TRBV15 to TRBJ1-4, with 7 bases matching TRBD1. CDR3 length: 16 amino acids. Losses at the gene ends were 5 bases for V and 5 bases for J; bases not matched to a gene: 11. Germline V gene data show CDR1 as LNHNV and CDR2 as YYDKDF (reference sequence).

A few counts support this clone. The chain is built from TRBV5-3 and TRBJ1-1, with 8 nucleotides matching TRBD1. TRBV5-3 is known as an ORF, though its function is uncertain. The ends lost 5 bases at V and 1 base at J; junction bases unmatched: 1. The CDR3 is made up of 13 amino acids. CDR3 nucleotides: TGTGCCAGAAGGGGGACAGGGAACACTGAAGCTTTCTTT. Encoded protein: CARRGTGNTEAFF.

The gene calls are TRBV18 and TRBJ2-2; TRBD2 is a possible D gene (5 bases). The CDR3 length is 17 residues. The germline V gene has CDR1 KGHSH and CDR2 LQKENI. V lost 0 bases and J 3 bases, leaving 14 bases between the germline ends. The chain's CDR3 is CASSPPAQGGYTGELFF. Written as DNA, the CDR3 is TGTGCCAGCTCACCACCGGCACAAGGCGGGTACACCGGGGAGCTGTTTTTT. Drawing the rest from reference TRBV18 and TRBJ2-2, the complete variable domain is NAGVMQNPRHLVRRRGQEARLRCSPMKGHSHVYWYRQLPEEGLKFMVYLQKENIIDESGMPKERFSAEFPKEGPSILRIQQVVRGDSAAYFCASSPPAQGGYTGELFFGEGSRLTVL.

The chain joins TRBV7-2 to TRBJ1-5, with 9 bases fitting TRBD1. Germline trimming cut 1 base from V and 5 bases from J; bases unmatched to any gene: 12. Germline values: CDR1 SGHTA, CDR2 FQGNSA. CDR3 length equals 18 residues. The CDR3 DNA is TGTGCCAGCAGCTTAGGAGTAGTGACAGGGGGATTTCATCAGCCCCAGCATTTT. This translates into CASSLGVVTGGFHQPQHF.

This sequence joins TRBV15 and TRBJ1-2; 7 nucleotides align to TRBD1. The V and J ends lost 3 bases and 2 bases, in that order; junction bases with no gene match: 6. The germline gives CDR1 LNHNV, CDR2 YYDKDF (reference sequence). CDR3 size: 15 residues. The CDR3 DNA reads as TGTGCCACCAGCAGCGACAAGGACAGGAACTATGGCTACACCTTC. Translated: CATSSDKDRNYGYTF.

This chain joins TRBV5-8 and TRBJ1-1; D remains unclear. V was clipped by 0 bases and J by 10 bases, with 10 bases between them. The CDR3 sequence is 12 residues long. Germline CDR1 SGHTS, CDR2 YDEGEE. In nucleotides, the CDR3 is TGTGCCAGCAGCTTGGCCTATCACCCAGCTTTCTTT. It codes for CASSLAYHPAFF.

This clone appeared a few times. The rearrangement uses TRBV7-6 and TRBJ1-2; D remains unclear. This CDR3 has 15 residues. Germline V gives CDR1 SGHVS, CDR2 FNYEAQ. The V and J ends lost 1 base and 4 bases respectively, with 13 bases between them. The CDR3 region has the DNA TGTGCCAGCAGCTTAGGTAGTGATGCTACCTATGGCTACACCTTC. The encoded protein is CASSLGSDATYGYTF.

The chain joins TRBV6-5 to TRBJ1-1; the D gene is possibly TRBD1 (5 bases). Deletions cut 0 bases from V and 5 bases from J, with 7 bases between. The CDR3 extends over 13 amino acids. CDR1 is MNHEY and CDR2 is SVGAGI in the germline V gene. The CDR3 is CASSYSGGTEAFF. The CDR3 nucleotides are TGTGCCAGCAGTTACTCGGGGGGGACTGAAGCTTTCTTT.

This clone appeared a single time. The rearrangement joins TRBV18 to TRBJ2-1; 9 nucleotides line up with TRBD2. Germline V lookup: CDR1 KGHSH, CDR2 LQKENI. The length of the CDR3 is 16 residues. V dropped 3 bases and J dropped 5; count of bases not matched to a gene: 8. The CDR3 sequence is CASSPLAGEGNNEQFF. The DNA of the CDR3 is TGTGCCAGCTCACCTTTAGCGGGAGAGGGGAACAATGAGCAGTTCTTC.

The V gene is TRBV5-1, the J gene TRBJ2-7; the match to TRBD2 covers 9 bases. This CDR3 contains 14 residues. Germline V gene lookup returns CDR1 SGHRS and CDR2 YFSETQ. Unmatched junction bases numbered 7, after V lost 3 bases and J lost 6 bases. In nucleotides, the CDR3 is TGCGCCAGCAGCTCTAGCGGGATAGCGAGCGAGCAGTACTTC. As protein: CASSSSGIASEQYF. Full variable domain (outside the CDR3, taken from reference TRBV5-1 and TRBJ2-7): KAGVTQTPRYLIKTRGQQVTLSCSPISGHRSVSWYQQTPGQGLQFLFEYFSETQRNKGNFPGRFSGRQFSNSRSEMNVSTLELGDSALYLCASSSSGIASEQYFGPGTRLTVT.

V usage is TRBV18 and J usage is TRBJ1-4, with a possible D match to TRBD1 (6 bases). Germline lookup yields CDR1 KGHSH and CDR2 LQKENI. V lost 5 bases, J lost 5 bases, and 15 bases lay in between. The CDR3 has 15 amino acids. The CDR3 bases are TGTGCCAGCTCATTAAAGACAGGTCAAAATGAAAAACTGTTTTTT. It yields the protein CASSLKTGQNEKLFF.

The chain joins TRBV10-3 to TRBJ2-1; 9 nucleotides align to TRBD1. The V gene end was trimmed by 6 bases and the J gene end by 5 bases; junction bases not matched to a gene: 5. Germline assignment: CDR1 ENHRY and CDR2 SYGVKD. The CDR3 is 14 residues long. CDR3 in amino acids: CAIRGTGRDNEQFF. In nucleotides, the CDR3 is TGTGCCATCAGGGGGACAGGGAGAGACAATGAGCAGTTCTTC.

The chain employs TRBV18 and TRBJ1-1; the match to TRBD1 covers 9 bases. The CDR3 runs to 16 residues. Germline V gene data show CDR1 as KGHSH and CDR2 as LQKENI. V lost 6 bases and J lost 4; bases outside the gene matches: 12. The CDR3 reads CASSAGTGTSGTEAFF. The CDR3 DNA is TGTGCCAGCTCCGCCGGGACAGGGACCTCTGGCACTGAAGCTTTCTTT.

J is TRBJ2-3 and V is TRBV6-5; no firm D call. This CDR3 has 12 residues. Trimming cost V 6 bases and J 5 bases, with 9 bases left between them. The V gene's germline CDR1 is MNHEY and CDR2 SVGAGI. The CDR3, as DNA: TGTGCCAGCAGCTCCGTCGGAGATACGCAGTATTTT. It is translated as CASSSVGDTQYF.